In this sample, the clone carrying this T cell receptor (beta chain) turned up many times. Its target is not known. The germline gives CDR1 MDHEN, CDR2 SYDVKM. Trimming took 3 bases from V and 2 from J, leaving 13 bases between them. There are 15 residues in the CDR3. This sample stems from a study of blood T cells in healthy people across ages. The authors isolated at least 6.5 million PBMCs per sample. A second PCR of about 7 to 11 cycles used a sample-barcoded 5' primer and a J-beta primer mix. TCRdb re-analysed the 5' RACE reads in MiXCR, keeping a single row per CDR3 protein. In the table there are 800,000 to 1,300,000 distinct CDR3 sequences, 25% of which are singletons. Study-wide points: Naive T cell percentage by flow cytometry tracked strongly with beta diversity.

These data are also associated with another study on T cells of mothers and their children.

This clonotype was obtained from a girl aged 2-10 years in good health. The sequencing sample was made of blood. This rearrangement joins TRBV28 to TRBJ2-5; the D is unclear. The CDR3 DNA reads TGTGCCAGCAGTTTTAATCTGGCCGAACAAGAGACCCAGTACTTC. Residues: CASSFNLAEQETQYF.